The 11 T cell receptor beta chains below all came from one sample that was sequenced in a study of identical twins. One entry per CDR3 protein, called by TCRdb with MiXCR from the 5' RACE reads. This table has 600,000 to 800,000 distinct CDR3 sequences, 20% to 25% appearing once. This same sample was also part of a study on T cells expressing NK-cell markers.

Sequenced sample: PBMCs. The receptors come from a woman under 30 in good health.

This clonotype showed up just a few times. This chain uses TRBV20-1 with TRBJ1-1; D gene unclear. Germline CDR1 reads DFQATT; CDR2 reads SNEGSKA (reference sequence). Trimming cost V 3 bases and J 0 bases, with 14 bases left between them. The CDR3 totals 15 residues. CDR3: CSASGSRPMNTEAFF. The CDR3 bases are TGCAGTGCTAGTGGTAGTAGGCCTATGAACACTGAAGCTTTCTTT.

This clonotype was seen a few times. The chain is built from TRBV12-3 or TRBV12-4 and TRBJ1-2; D uncertain. This CDR3 has 12 amino acids. V was trimmed by 4 bases and J by 8 bases, leaving 11 bases between them. This chain's CDR3 is CASSYQPRGYTF. For the CDR3, the DNA is TGTGCCAGCAGTTACCAGCCGAGAGGCTACACCTTC.

The rearrangement links TRBV15 to TRBJ2-2; D remains ambiguous. The germline V and J ends were trimmed by 7 bases and 0 bases, with 6 bases remaining between them. Germline CDR1 is LNHNV and CDR2 is YYDKDF (reference sequence). The CDR3 extends over 13 amino acids. The CDR3 coding sequence is TGTGCCACCATGGCGCCGAACACCGGGGAGCTGTTTTTT. Translated, it gives CATMAPNTGELFF.

The gene calls are TRBV20-1 and TRBJ1-5; 11 bases fit TRBD1. Trimming took 3 bases from V and 0 from J; bases not matched to a gene: 10. Germline V lookup: CDR1 DFQATT, CDR2 SNEGSKA (reference sequence). The CDR3 spans 18 residues. CDR3 protein: CSARQDPGTGGSNQPQHF. CDR3 in DNA: TGCAGTGCTAGGCAAGATCCCGGGACAGGGGGTAGCAATCAGCCCCAGCATTTT.

There are many counts of this clonotype. The gene calls are TRBV20-1 and TRBJ2-1; 9 nucleotides align to TRBD2. Germline V gives CDR1 DFQATT, CDR2 SNEGSKA (reference sequence). Losses at the gene ends were 6 bases for V and 1 base for J; bases not matched to a gene: 7. This CDR3 has 15 amino acids. The CDR3 region is CSALPAGGSYNEQFF. The CDR3 coding sequence is TGCAGTGCCCTTCCAGCGGGGGGTTCCTACAATGAGCAGTTCTTC.

This clonotype has a handful of counts. CDR3 nucleotides: TGCAGTGCCGCCGCGCTAGCGGAGATCACAGATACGCAGTATTTT. Its protein is CSAAALAEITDTQYF. V usage is TRBV20-1 and J usage is TRBJ2-3; 7 positions match TRBD2. Germline CDR1 is DFQATT and CDR2 is SNEGSKA (reference sequence). Germline trimming cut 6 bases from V and 2 bases from J; bases unmatched to any gene: 11. The CDR3 runs 15 residues.

The chain links TRBV5-5 to TRBJ1-2; 10 bases match TRBD1. This CDR3 contains 16 residues. J lost 2 bases, V lost 3 bases, and 7 bases had no gene match. The germline CDR1 and CDR2 sequences are SGHKS and YYEKEE (reference sequence). This CDR3 reads CASSSGTGVQNYGYTF. CDR3 in DNA: TGTGCCAGCAGCTCGGGGACAGGGGTCCAAAACTATGGCTACACCTTC.

In the case of this clonotype: This may arise from a read error, as a much more abundant clone is one base away. The V and J genes are TRBV5-1 and TRBJ2-1; 11 bases map to TRBD2. From germline, CDR1 is SGHRS and CDR2 YFSETQ. CDR3 size: 14 residues. V was clipped by 2 bases and J by 5 bases; unmatched bases: 0. The CDR3 DNA follows: TGCGCCAGCAGCTTTAGCGGGGGGGACAATGAGCAGTTCTTC. Translated: CASSFSGGDNEQFF.

The chain is built from TRBV7-8 and TRBJ2-1; 11 positions agree with TRBD2. The V segment lost 4 bases and the J segment 9 bases; nucleotides outside the gene matches: 8. Germline CDR1 is SGHVS and CDR2 is FQNEAQ. CDR3 length: 15 residues. In nucleotides, the CDR3 is TGTGCCAGCAGCTCGCCGGGACTAGCGGTGGGTGAGCAGTTCTTC. Protein: CASSSPGLAVGEQFF.

At least ten counts were recorded for this clonotype. This chain connects TRBV5-1 to TRBJ1-5, with 7 positions matching TRBD1. The CDR3 runs to 13 residues. V shed 4 bases, J shed 7 bases, and the junction held 5 bases outside the gene matches. Germline-derived CDR1 and CDR2 are SGHRS and YFSETQ. The CDR3 spells CASSPTGTQPQHF. CDR3 coding DNA: TGCGCCAGCAGCCCGACAGGGACCCAGCCCCAGCATTTT.

This clonotype was found a few times. This chain connects TRBV7-6 to TRBJ2-1; TRBD2 matches at 7 bases. Germline lookup yields CDR1 SGHVS and CDR2 FNYEAQ. V was pared by 5 bases and J by 4 bases, with 2 bases of the junction left unmatched. CDR3 length: 13 residues. The CDR3: CASSPAGYNEQFF. The CDR3 DNA sequence: TGTGCCAGCAGCCCAGCGGGGTACAATGAGCAGTTCTTC.